This TCR beta chain was identified during a study of cytomegalovirus exposure and HLA in healthy donors. Study-wide findings and caveats: The study flagged about 150 TCR beta chains as cytomegalovirus-associated. Segments of the TCR beta V type were, in most cases, productive about 87% or about 30% of the time in an earlier analysis. The classifier was said to identify cytomegalovirus status with high specificity and sensitivity. Most of the CMV-associated TCR beta chains (in a later analysis) appeared to be HLA-restricted.

Notes on this clone: Its antigen is not known.

This CDR3 comprises 15 residues. CDR1 and CDR2 (germline): MNHEY, SMNVEV (reference sequence). Trimming removed 0 bases from V and 6 bases from J, with 15 bases in between. The PCR made use of 60 Vbeta and 13 Jbeta primers. TCRdb's copy holds only in-frame clones and misses some; the assay was immunoSEQ multiplex PCR. This table has around 240,000 clones, 82% appearing once. The chain combines TRBV27 with TRBJ2-7; a possible D gene is TRBD1 (5 bases). The sequenced sample consisted of PBMCs. The TCR comes from a woman aged 40 to 50 in good health and CMV-seropositive. The CDR3 reads CASSLSGVIVFEQYF. CDR3 nucleotides: TGTGCCAGCAGTTTATCAGGGGTTATAGTCTTCGAGCAGTACTTC.